This T cell receptor (beta chain) was captured in a study of blood T cell repertoires in COVID-19 (dated by TCRdb to 2020 to 2021). Turning to the overall study: Samples covering the acute and convalescent phases of COVID-19 were provided by collaborators in the United States, Italy and Spain. The material from the prospective study consisted of cDNA or gDNA derived from T cells, B-cell-depleted T cells, or PBMCs. Subjects who had been exposed to COVID-19, were actively infected with it, or had recovered from it provided the deeply sampled blood TCRbeta repertoires that made up the dataset. A freely available public database, intended as a resource for researchers studying the immune response to SARS-CoV-2, is where the repertoires were released. The samples were drawn from the first 160 participants of the ongoing ImmuneRACE study and from 1,254 subjects provided by 6 global collaborators. A de-identified subject ID, COVID-19 status, age in years and sex were almost always included in the sample metadata. Where available, HLA class I and class II types were taken from metadata supplied by the sample provider and were not determined by assay-based typing. Results and caveats for the whole study, not just this receptor: How much clinical and demographic metadata was included differed by source and by participant, and the metadata was provided uncurated.

Each collaborating institution followed its own protocols to collect whole blood in K2EDTA tubes. For TCRbeta analysis, collaborators shipped samples as frozen whole blood, isolated PBMCs, or DNA extracted from either of those sample types. TCRbeta CDR3 regions were amplified from genomic DNA by means of the immunoSEQ Assay, a bias-controlled multiplex PCR. The authors processed their data as follows. Within the assay, amplification of reference gene primers was used to estimate how many nucleated cells each sample contained. To quantify the absolute abundance of each unique TCRbeta CDR3 rearrangement, sequence reads were collapsed and filtered. For each sample, productive Simpson clonality was calculated as the square root of Simpson's diversity index across productive rearrangements. TCRdb limited this immuneACCESS table to in-frame rearrangements with V and J called. A share of clones is missing; checked studies link under half to unresolved V genes, and the rest is unexplained. The V and J calls and clone size come from that table; D and trimming were worked out from the DNA. This sample has about 71,000 clones in its table, and about four fifths of those were observed once. The ten largest clones take up 28% of the sample.

V is clipped by 4 bases and J by 7 bases, and the sequence between their germline boundaries is 14 bases long. Reading from cysteine to phenylalanine, the CDR3 counts 13 amino acids. Only the CDR3 DNA stays, 39 bases, in frame from base 1. The germline V gene provides CDR1 SGHRS and CDR2 YFSETQ. As regards this clone: Which antigen it targets is not known. Nothing much larger sits one base from this clone, and base qualities are not available.

In this chain, TRBV5-1 is recombined with TRBJ1-1, with TRBD1 as a weak D call on 6 bases. The sequenced sample consisted of peripheral blood. This receptor was obtained from a man aged 65-85 years with acute or convalescent COVID-19. CDR3 region: CASSIRGVNEAFF. The nucleotide sequence is TGCGCCAGCAGCATCAGGGGAGTAAATGAAGCTTTCTTT.